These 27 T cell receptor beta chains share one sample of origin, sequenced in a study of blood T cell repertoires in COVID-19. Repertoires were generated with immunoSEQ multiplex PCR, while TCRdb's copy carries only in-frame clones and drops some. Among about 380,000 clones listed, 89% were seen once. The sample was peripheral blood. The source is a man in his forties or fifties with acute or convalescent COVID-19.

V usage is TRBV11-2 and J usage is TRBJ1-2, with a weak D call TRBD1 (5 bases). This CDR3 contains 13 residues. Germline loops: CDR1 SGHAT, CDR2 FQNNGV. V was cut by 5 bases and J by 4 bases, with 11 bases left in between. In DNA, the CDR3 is TGTGCCAGCAGCCTCGACAGTATCTATGGCTACACCTTC. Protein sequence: CASSLDSIYGYTF.

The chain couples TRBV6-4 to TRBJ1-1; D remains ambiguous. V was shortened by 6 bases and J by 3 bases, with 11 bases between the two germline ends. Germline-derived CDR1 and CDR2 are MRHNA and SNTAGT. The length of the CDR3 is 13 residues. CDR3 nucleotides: TGTGCCAGCAGCCAACAGATGGACACTGAAGCTTTCTTT. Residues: CASSQQMDTEAFF.

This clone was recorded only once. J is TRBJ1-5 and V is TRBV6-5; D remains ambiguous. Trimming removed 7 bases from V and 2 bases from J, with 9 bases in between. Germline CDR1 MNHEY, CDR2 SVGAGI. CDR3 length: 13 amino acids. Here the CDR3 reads CASKLGGNQPQHF. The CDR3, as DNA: TGTGCCAGCAAACTGGGAGGCAATCAGCCCCAGCATTTT.

CDR3 sequence reads: CASSLAAGNQPQHF. The CDR3 DNA reads as TGTGCCAGCAGCTTGGCTGCGGGGAATCAGCCCCAGCATTTT. The chain couples TRBV5-5 to TRBJ1-5; D unclear. Germline CDR1 SGHKS, CDR2 YYEKEE (reference sequence). This CDR3 region has 14 residues. The germline V and J ends were trimmed by 0 bases and 4 bases, with 8 bases remaining between them.

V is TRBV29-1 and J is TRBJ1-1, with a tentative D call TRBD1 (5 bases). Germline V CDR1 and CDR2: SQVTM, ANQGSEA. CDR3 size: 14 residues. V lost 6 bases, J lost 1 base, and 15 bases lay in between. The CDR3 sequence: CSVDTVGTNTEAFF. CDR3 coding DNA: TGCAGCGTGGACACAGTCGGCACGAACACTGAAGCTTTCTTT.

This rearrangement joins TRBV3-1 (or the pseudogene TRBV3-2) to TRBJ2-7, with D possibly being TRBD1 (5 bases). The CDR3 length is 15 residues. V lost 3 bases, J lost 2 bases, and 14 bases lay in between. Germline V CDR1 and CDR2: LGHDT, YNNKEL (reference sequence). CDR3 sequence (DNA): TGTGCCAGCAGCCAGGGATTAGGGGTCCCCTACGAGCAGTACTTC. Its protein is CASSQGLGVPYEQYF.

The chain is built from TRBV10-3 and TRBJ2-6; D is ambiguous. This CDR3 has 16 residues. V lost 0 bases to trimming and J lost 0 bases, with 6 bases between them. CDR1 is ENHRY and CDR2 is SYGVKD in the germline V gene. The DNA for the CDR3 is TGTGCCATCAGTGAGTCCCAGAACTCTGGGGCCAACGTCCTGACTTTC. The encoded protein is CAISESQNSGANVLTF.

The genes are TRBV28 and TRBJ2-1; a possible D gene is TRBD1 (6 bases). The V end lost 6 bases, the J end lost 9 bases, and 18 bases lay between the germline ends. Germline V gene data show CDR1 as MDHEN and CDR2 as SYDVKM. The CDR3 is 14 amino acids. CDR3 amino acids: CASSKPEQGSEQFF. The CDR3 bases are TGTGCCAGCAGCAAACCGGAACAGGGAAGTGAGCAGTTCTTC.

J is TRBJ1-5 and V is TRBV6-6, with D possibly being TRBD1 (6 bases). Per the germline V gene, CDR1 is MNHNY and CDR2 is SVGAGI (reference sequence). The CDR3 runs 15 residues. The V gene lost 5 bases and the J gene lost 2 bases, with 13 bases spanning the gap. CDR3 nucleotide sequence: TGTGCCAGCAGTGAGGGGGTAGTCGGCAATCAGCCCCAGCATTTT. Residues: CASSEGVVGNQPQHF.

CDR3 sequence reads: CAWSSGVGGRYNSPLHF. DNA for the CDR3: TGTGCCTGGAGTTCGGGAGTTGGGGGAAGGTATAATTCACCCCTCCACTTT. The chain joins TRBV30 to TRBJ1-6; D may be TRBD1 (5 bases). The CDR3 loop spans 17 amino acids. Germline-derived CDR1 and CDR2 are GTSNPN and SVGIG (reference sequence). V was shortened by 2 bases and J by 4 bases, with 18 bases between the two germline ends. Supplemented by reference TRBV30 and TRBJ1-6, the full variable domain reads SQTIHQWPATLVQPVGSPLSLECTVEGTSNPNLYWYRQAAGRGLQLLFYSVGIGQISSEVPQNLSASRPQDRQFILSSKKLLLSDSGFYLCAWSSGVGGRYNSPLHFGNGTRLTVT.

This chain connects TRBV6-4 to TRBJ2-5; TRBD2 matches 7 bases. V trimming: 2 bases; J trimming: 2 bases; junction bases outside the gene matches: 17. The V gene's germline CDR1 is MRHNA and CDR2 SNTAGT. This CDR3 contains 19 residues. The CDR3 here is CASSDALCGRGWKQETQYF. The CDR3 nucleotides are TGTGCCAGCAGTGACGCTCTTTGCGGGAGAGGTTGGAAACAAGAGACCCAGTACTTC.

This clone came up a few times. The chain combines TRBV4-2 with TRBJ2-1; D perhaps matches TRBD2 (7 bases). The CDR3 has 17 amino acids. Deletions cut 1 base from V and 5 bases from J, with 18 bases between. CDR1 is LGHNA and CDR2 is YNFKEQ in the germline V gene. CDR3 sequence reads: CASSQGRRGRPNNEQFF. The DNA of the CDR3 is TGTGCCAGCAGCCAAGGGCGGCGGGGGCGACCAAACAATGAGCAGTTCTTC.

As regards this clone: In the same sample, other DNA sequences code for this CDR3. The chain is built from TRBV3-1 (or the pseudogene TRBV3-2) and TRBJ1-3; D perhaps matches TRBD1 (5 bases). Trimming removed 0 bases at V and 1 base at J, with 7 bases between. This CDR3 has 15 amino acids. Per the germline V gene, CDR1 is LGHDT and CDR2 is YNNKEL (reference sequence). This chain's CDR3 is CASSQDRVSGNTIYF. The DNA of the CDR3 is TGTGCCAGCAGCCAAGACAGGGTTTCTGGAAACACCATATATTTT.

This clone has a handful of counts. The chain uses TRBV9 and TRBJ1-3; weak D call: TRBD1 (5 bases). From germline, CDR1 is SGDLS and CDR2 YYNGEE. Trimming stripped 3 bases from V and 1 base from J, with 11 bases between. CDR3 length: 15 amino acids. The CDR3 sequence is CASSGDSFSGNTIYF. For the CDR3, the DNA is TGTGCCAGCAGCGGAGACAGCTTTTCTGGAAACACCATATATTTT.

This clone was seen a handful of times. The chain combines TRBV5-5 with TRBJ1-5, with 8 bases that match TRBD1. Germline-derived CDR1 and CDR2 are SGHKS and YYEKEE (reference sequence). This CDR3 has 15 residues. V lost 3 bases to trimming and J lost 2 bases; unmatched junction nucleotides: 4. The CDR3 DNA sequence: TGTGCCAGCAGCTCGGACAGGGTGGGCAATCAGCCCCAGCATTTT. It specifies CASSSDRVGNQPQHF.

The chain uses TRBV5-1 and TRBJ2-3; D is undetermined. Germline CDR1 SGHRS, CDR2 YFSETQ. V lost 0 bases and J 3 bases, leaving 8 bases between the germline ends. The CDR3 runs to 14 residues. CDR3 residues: CASSLATYTDTQYF. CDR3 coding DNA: TGCGCCAGCAGCTTGGCAACTTATACAGATACGCAGTATTTT.

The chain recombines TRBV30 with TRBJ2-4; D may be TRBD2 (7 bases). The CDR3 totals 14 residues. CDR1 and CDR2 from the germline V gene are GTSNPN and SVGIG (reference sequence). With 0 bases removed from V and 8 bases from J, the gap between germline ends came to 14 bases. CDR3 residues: CAWSVGGAGDIQYF. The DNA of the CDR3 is TGTGCCTGGAGTGTAGGGGGGGCCGGGGACATTCAGTACTTC.

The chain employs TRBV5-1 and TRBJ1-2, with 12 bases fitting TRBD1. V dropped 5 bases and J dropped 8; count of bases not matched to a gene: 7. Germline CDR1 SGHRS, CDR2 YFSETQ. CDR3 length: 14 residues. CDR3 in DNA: TGCGCCAGCAGGGGGACAGGGGGCGCAGAAGGCTACACCTTC. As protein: CASRGTGGAEGYTF.

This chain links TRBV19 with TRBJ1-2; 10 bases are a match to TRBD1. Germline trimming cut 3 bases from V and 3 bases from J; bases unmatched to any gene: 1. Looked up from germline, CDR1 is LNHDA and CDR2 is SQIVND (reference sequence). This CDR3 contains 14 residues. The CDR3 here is CASSIGTGDYGYTF. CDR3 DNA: TGTGCCAGTAGTATTGGGACAGGGGACTATGGCTACACCTTC.

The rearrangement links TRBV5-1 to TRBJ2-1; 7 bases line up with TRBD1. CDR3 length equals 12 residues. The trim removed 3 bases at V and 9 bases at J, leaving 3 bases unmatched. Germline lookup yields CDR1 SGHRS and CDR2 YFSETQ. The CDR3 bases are TGCGCCAGCAGCTGGGGACAGTCTGAGCAGTTCTTC. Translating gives CASSWGQSEQFF.

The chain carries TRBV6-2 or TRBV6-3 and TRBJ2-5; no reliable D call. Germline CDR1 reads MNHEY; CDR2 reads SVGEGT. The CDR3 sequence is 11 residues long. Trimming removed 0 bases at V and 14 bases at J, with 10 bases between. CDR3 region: CASSYSGCEYF. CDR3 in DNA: TGTGCCAGCAGTTACTCTGGCTGTGAATACTTC.

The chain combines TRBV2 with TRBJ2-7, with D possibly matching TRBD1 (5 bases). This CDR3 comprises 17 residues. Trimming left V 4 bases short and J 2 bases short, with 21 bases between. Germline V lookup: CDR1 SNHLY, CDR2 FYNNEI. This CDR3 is CASSVIRAGRFAYEQYF. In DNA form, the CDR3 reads TGTGCCAGCAGTGTTATCCGCGCAGGGCGGTTTGCCTACGAGCAGTACTTC.

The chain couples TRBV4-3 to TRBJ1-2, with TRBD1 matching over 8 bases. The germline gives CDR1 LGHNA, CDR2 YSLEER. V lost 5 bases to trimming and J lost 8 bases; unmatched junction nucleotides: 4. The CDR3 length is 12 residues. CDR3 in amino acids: CASSGQGWGYTF. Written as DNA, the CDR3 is TGCGCCAGCAGCGGACAGGGTTGGGGCTACACCTTC.

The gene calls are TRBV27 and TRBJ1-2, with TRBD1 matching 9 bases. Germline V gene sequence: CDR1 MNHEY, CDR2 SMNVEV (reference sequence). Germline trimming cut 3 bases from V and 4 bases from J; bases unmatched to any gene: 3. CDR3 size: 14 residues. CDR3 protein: CASSLDRGSYGYTF. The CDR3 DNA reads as TGTGCCAGCAGTTTGGACAGGGGATCCTATGGCTACACCTTC.

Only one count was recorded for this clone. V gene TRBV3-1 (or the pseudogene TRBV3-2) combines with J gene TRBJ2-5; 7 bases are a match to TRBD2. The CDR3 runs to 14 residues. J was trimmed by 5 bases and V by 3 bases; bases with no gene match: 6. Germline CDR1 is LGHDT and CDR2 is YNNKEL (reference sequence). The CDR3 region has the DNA TGTGCCAGCAGCCATAACGGGGGAGGGGAGACCCAGTACTTC. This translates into CASSHNGGGETQYF.

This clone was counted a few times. CDR3 nucleotide sequence: TGCAGCGTTGGTCCGAGTGTCTCAGATACGCAGTATTTT. Translating gives CSVGPSVSDTQYF. V and J are TRBV29-1 and TRBJ2-3; D is unclear. V dropped 4 bases and J dropped 4 bases, with 12 bases sitting between them. Germline CDR1 SQVTM, CDR2 ANQGSEA. CDR3 length: 13 amino acids.

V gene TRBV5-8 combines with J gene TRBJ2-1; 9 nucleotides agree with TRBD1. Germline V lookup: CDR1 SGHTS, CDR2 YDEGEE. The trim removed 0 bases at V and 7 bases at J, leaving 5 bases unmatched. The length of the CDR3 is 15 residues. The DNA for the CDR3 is TGTGCCAGCAGCTTGGGGACAGGGGAGGAGAATGAGCAGTTCTTC. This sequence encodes CASSLGTGEENEQFF.